Presented here are 20 T cell receptor beta chains from one specimen sequenced in a study of identical twins. From the 5' RACE reads, TCRdb called clonotypes with MiXCR, one entry per CDR3 protein. The sample contains about 520,000 distinct CDR3 sequences, roughly a fifth of which appear only once. A further study also used this sample, focusing on T cells expressing NK-cell markers.

Sequencing was done on a sample of CD4+ T cells sorted from blood. All receptors derive from a woman under 30 in good health.

A few counts support this clonotype. The chain recombines TRBV10-1 with TRBJ2-3; the match to TRBD2 covers 10 bases. CDR1 and CDR2 from the germline V gene are WNHNN and SYGVQD (reference sequence). This CDR3 has 16 residues. J was trimmed by 2 bases and V by 4 bases; bases with no gene match: 6. CDR3 nucleotide sequence: TGCGCCAGCAGTGCTCTAGCGGGAGACCCCACAGATACGCAGTATTTT. It encodes CASSALAGDPTDTQYF.

V and J are TRBV29-1 and TRBJ2-7, with a tentative D call TRBD1 (5 bases). V lost 8 bases and J 5 bases, leaving 19 bases between the germline ends. Germline V gives CDR1 SQVTM, CDR2 ANQGSEA. This CDR3 has 13 residues. The CDR3 nucleotides read TGCAGCTCCGCGTTGGGGCTCGAGCACGAGCAGTACTTC. Translating it yields CSSALGLEHEQYF.

The chain has TRBV18 and TRBJ1-1; D call uncertain. The CDR3 covers 14 residues. V shed 2 bases and J shed 3 bases, with 10 bases lying between them. Germline V gene lookup returns CDR1 KGHSH and CDR2 LQKENI. CDR3 residues: CASSPNVLDTEAFF. CDR3 nucleotides: TGTGCCAGCTCACCAAATGTACTCGACACTGAAGCTTTCTTT.

This clonotype has only a few counts. V gene TRBV7-2 combines with J gene TRBJ2-1; D possibly corresponds to TRBD2 (5 bases). The CDR3 length is 14 residues. Trimming removed 4 bases from V and 0 bases from J, with 7 bases in between. Germline loops: CDR1 SGHTA, CDR2 FQGNSA. The CDR3 reads CASSSGDSYNEQFF. The CDR3, as DNA: TGTGCCAGCAGCTCCGGGGACTCCTACAATGAGCAGTTCTTC.

V usage is TRBV20-1 and J usage is TRBJ2-3, with 7 positions matching TRBD1. Germline values: CDR1 DFQATT, CDR2 SNEGSKA (reference sequence). V lost 4 bases to trimming and J lost 2 bases; unmatched junction nucleotides: 6. The CDR3 has 14 amino acids. CDR3 sequence: CSAKPGQNTDTQYF. CDR3 DNA sequence: TGCAGTGCTAAACCGGGACAGAACACAGATACGCAGTATTTT.

In its sample, this clonotype was seen a few times. This sequence joins TRBV23-1 and TRBJ2-7; D call uncertain. TRBV23-1 is assigned to the ORF class and has an uncertain function. This CDR3 comprises 14 residues. V shed 5 bases and J shed 1 base, with 12 bases lying between them. The CDR3 DNA is TGCGCCAGCAGTTACCGTGCGGCTTCCTACGAGCAGTACTTC. Translation gives CASSYRAASYEQYF.

This clonotype has more than one count but fewer than ten. V is TRBV5-1 and J is TRBJ2-7, with D possibly being TRBD1 (7 bases). Germline V CDR1 and CDR2: SGHRS, YFSETQ. The germline V and J ends were trimmed by 3 bases and 6 bases, with 28 bases remaining between them. The CDR3 spans 18 residues. In nucleotides, the CDR3 is TGCGCCAGCAGCTCCTCAGGGGGAACGACAGCCGGGACTGGCGAGCAGTACTTC. Amino acids: CASSSSGGTTAGTGEQYF.

This CDR3 is CAISEGFSSGANVLTF. The CDR3 DNA follows: TGTGCCATCAGTGAGGGGTTTAGCTCTGGGGCCAACGTCCTGACTTTC. V gene TRBV10-3 combines with J gene TRBJ2-6; unclear D gene. This CDR3 is built from 16 residues. Germline CDR1 is ENHRY and CDR2 is SYGVKD. V lost 2 bases to trimming and J lost 0 bases, with 8 bases between them.

The rearrangement uses TRBV20-1 and TRBJ2-7; D assignment may be TRBD1 or TRBD2 (5 bases each). Per the germline V gene, CDR1 is DFQATT and CDR2 is SNEGSKA (reference sequence). The CDR3 contains 13 residues. V was shortened by 7 bases and J by 2 bases, with 15 bases between the two germline ends. CDR3 residues: CSGRDPKTYEQYF. The CDR3 DNA reads TGCAGTGGCCGGGACCCGAAGACCTACGAGCAGTACTTC.

This clonotype was recorded a few times. The V call is TRBV6-5, the J call TRBJ1-2; D is ambiguous. V lost 4 bases, J lost 4 bases, and 19 bases lay in between. This CDR3 region has 16 residues. Per the germline V gene, CDR1 is MNHEY and CDR2 is SVGAGI. The CDR3 loop is CASSFPIPSAFYGYTF. CDR3 DNA sequence: TGTGCCAGCAGTTTCCCTATCCCTAGCGCGTTCTATGGCTACACCTTC.

This clonotype was detected a few times. J is TRBJ2-5 and V is TRBV24-1; 8 bases map to TRBD1. The CDR3 runs 15 residues. Per germline, CDR1 KGHDR and CDR2 SFDVKD. The V segment lost 6 bases and the J segment 1 base; nucleotides outside the gene matches: 6. The CDR3, as DNA: TGTGCCACCAGTCAGACAGGGGAGCCCCAAGAGACCCAGTACTTC. Amino acid sequence: CATSQTGEPQETQYF.

V usage is TRBV20-1 and J usage is TRBJ1-2; D unresolved. This CDR3 spans 13 amino acids. V lost 5 bases and J lost 9, with 19 bases in between. Germline V CDR1 and CDR2: DFQATT, SNEGSKA (reference sequence). The CDR3 DNA follows: TGCAGTGCTTCGGACCGGGGATCTCAGAGCTACACCTTC. This translates into CSASDRGSQSYTF.

This clonotype was observed a few times. V and J are TRBV20-1 and TRBJ1-5, with TRBD1 matching 7 bases. Trimming cost V 3 bases and J 7 bases; bases outside gene matches: 9. Per the germline V gene, CDR1 is DFQATT and CDR2 is SNEGSKA (reference sequence). The CDR3 totals 14 residues. The CDR3 sequence is CSASMDRSRQPQHF. CDR3 coding DNA: TGCAGTGCTAGTATGGACAGGAGTCGGCAGCCCCAGCATTTT.

V usage is TRBV5-1 and J usage is TRBJ2-5, with D possibly matching TRBD2 (5 bases). Between the trimmed V and J ends, which lost 3 bases and 5 bases, there was a span of 14 bases. This CDR3 is built from 14 residues. From germline, CDR1 is SGHRS and CDR2 YFSETQ. CDR3 residues: CASSSGIVLETQYF. For the CDR3, the DNA is TGCGCCAGCAGCTCCGGGATAGTCCTCGAGACCCAGTACTTC.

This rearrangement joins TRBV2 to TRBJ1-2, with 7 bases fitting TRBD1. V shed 1 base, J shed 4 bases, and the junction held 9 bases outside the gene matches. The CDR3 is made up of 16 amino acids. CDR1 and CDR2 from the germline V gene are SNHLY and FYNNEI. CDR3 residues: CASSEGRGPLVYGYTF. In nucleotides, the CDR3 is TGTGCCAGCAGTGAAGGGAGGGGGCCCCTTGTCTATGGCTACACCTTC. The full variable domain, in which reference TRBV2 and TRBJ1-2 provide the parts outside the CDR3, is EPEVTQTPSHQVTQMGQEVILRCVPISNHLYFYWYRQILGQKVEFLVSFYNNEISEKSEIFDDQFSVERPDGSNFTLKIRSTKLEDSAMYFCASSEGRGPLVYGYTFGSGTRLTVV.

The genes are TRBV5-1 and TRBJ2-1; the match to TRBD2 covers 9 bases. V lost 4 bases and J lost 3; bases outside the gene matches: 5. This CDR3 is built from 15 residues. From germline, CDR1 is SGHRS and CDR2 YFSETQ. The CDR3 region has the DNA TGCGCCAGCAGCCCAAGCGGGAGGAACTACAATGAGCAGTTCTTC. As protein: CASSPSGRNYNEQFF.

The chain carries TRBV20-1 and TRBJ2-3; TRBD1 is a possible D gene (5 bases). Germline loops: CDR1 DFQATT, CDR2 SNEGSKA (reference sequence). Trimming took off 5 bases at V and 3 bases at J, with 9 bases between the two ends. This CDR3 is built from 12 residues. In nucleotides, the CDR3 is TGCAGTGCTTGGGGCCAAACAGATACGCAGTATTTT. Its translation is CSAWGQTDTQYF.

Only a few counts were recorded for this clonotype. The V and J genes are TRBV7-9 and TRBJ1-5, with 12 bases matching TRBD1. Per the germline V gene, CDR1 is SEHNR and CDR2 is FQNEAQ (reference sequence). The V and J ends lost 4 bases and 7 bases, in that order; junction bases with no gene match: 8. The CDR3 contains 16 residues. The CDR3 protein is CASSSDVGQGAQPQHF. The CDR3 region has the DNA TGTGCCAGCAGCTCGGATGTGGGACAGGGGGCCCAGCCCCAGCATTTT.

With respect to this clonotype: At one end the junction does not follow the germline gene, possibly because of a read error. This chain uses TRBV24-1 with TRBJ2-3; possible D gene TRBD1, 5 bases. The CDR3 is 15 residues long. Per germline, CDR1 KGHDR and CDR2 SFDVKD. Here the CDR3 reads CATSPAGLGTDMQYF. In DNA form, the CDR3 reads TGTGCCACCAGTCCAGCAGGGCTAGGCACAGATATGCAGTATTTT.

This clonotype was recorded a few times. The V gene is TRBV9, the J gene TRBJ2-1; D gene uncertain. This CDR3 is built from 17 residues. Per germline, CDR1 SGDLS and CDR2 YYNGEE. Trimming took 0 bases from V and 1 from J, leaving 14 bases between them. This chain's CDR3 is CASSVGVALGSYNEQFF. DNA of the CDR3: TGTGCCAGCAGCGTAGGGGTGGCATTGGGTTCCTACAATGAGCAGTTCTTC.